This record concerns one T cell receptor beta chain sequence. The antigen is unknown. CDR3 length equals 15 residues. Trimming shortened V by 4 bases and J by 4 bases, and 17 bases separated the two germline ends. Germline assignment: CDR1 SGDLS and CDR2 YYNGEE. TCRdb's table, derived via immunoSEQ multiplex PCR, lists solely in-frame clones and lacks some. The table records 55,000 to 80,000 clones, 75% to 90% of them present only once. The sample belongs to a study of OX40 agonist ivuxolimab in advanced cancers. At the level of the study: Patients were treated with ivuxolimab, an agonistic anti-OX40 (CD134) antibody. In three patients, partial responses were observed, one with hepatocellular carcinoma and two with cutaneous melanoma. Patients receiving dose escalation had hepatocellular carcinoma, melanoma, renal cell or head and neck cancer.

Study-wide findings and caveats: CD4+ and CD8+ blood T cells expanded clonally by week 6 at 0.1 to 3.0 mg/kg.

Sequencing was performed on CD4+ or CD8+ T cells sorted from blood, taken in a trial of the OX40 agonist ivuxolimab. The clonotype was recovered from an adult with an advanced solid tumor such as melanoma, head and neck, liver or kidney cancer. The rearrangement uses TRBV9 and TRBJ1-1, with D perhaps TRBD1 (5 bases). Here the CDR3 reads CASSTLTGVGTEAFF. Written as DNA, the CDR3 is TGTGCCAGCAGCACCTTGACGGGGGTCGGCACTGAAGCTTTCTTT.